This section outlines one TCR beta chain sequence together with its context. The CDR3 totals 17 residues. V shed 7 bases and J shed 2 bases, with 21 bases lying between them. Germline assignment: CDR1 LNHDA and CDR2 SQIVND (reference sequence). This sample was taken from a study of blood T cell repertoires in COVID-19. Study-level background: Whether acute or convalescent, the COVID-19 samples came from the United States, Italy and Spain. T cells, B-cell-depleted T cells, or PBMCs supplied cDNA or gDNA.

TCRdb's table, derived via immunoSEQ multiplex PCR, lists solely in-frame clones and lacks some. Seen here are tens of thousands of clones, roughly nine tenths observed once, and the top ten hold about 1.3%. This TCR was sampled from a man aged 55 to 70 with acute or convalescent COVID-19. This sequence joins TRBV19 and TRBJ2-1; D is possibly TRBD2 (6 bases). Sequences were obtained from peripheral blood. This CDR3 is CASTIGGVSGTYNEQFF. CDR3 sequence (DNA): TGTGCCAGTACCATCGGAGGGGTTTCGGGCACCTACAATGAGCAGTTCTTC.